This T cell receptor (beta chain) was captured by sequencing in a study of beta chain features in type 1 diabetes. General observations from the study: All four CD4+ subsets of Type 1 diabetes patients contained TCRB CDR3s that were moderately but significantly shorter. For patients, the naive, central memory and Treg TCRB repertoires appeared more alike than for healthy donors. HLA influence on TCRB rearrangement stayed unresolved here.

In total, each donor contributed a single heparinised blood draw that averaged roughly 110 mL. Staining for CD45RO/CCR7/CD25/CD127/CD95/CD27 allowed sorting of CD4+ naive, central memory, regulatory and stem cell-like memory cells. What was sequenced were expressed TCRB transcripts, since all of the isolated RNA had been reverse transcribed. Method: immunoSEQ multiplex PCR; TCRdb's copy keeps in-frame clones and lacks some. The data contain 100,000 to 150,000 clones, about 16% of them singletons. Trimming removed 2 bases at V and 1 base at J, with 6 bases between. Looked up from germline, CDR1 is MGHRA and CDR2 is YSYEKL. This CDR3 is 15 amino acids long. A word on this clone: Antigen: not known.

This sequence joins TRBV4-1 and TRBJ2-6; D is unclear. The sequenced sample consisted of central memory CD4+ T cells from blood. The sequence was collected from a man younger than 45 with type 1 diabetes. CDR3 bases: TGCGCCAGCAGCCAACTGGGATCTGGGGCCAACGTCCTGACTTTC. Residues: CASSQLGSGANVLTF.